This T cell receptor (beta chain) was found in a study of T cell responses to AZD1222 COVID-19 vaccine. Study results and caveats: The sample set comprised mostly white British donors with more females, and clonal diversity was possibly underestimated. Repertoires in all cases were sampled only once the peak T cell response had passed.

CDR1 and CDR2 (germline): SGDLS, YYNGEE. This CDR3 comprises 15 residues. Trimming removed 4 bases from V and 6 bases from J; junction bases left unmatched: 8. Profiling relied on immunoSEQ multiplex PCR, and the TCRdb table lists in-frame clones only, not all of them. This table has tens of thousands of clones, 86% appearing once. Remarks on this clone: Its cognate antigen is unknown.

The material was peripheral blood, obtained on day 0 of AZD1222 vaccination. The source is an adult in good health. The chain is built from TRBV9 and TRBJ2-2, with 8 positions matching TRBD1. Here the CDR3 reads CASSQDRVGSGELFF. CDR3 nucleotide sequence: TGTGCCAGCAGCCAGGACAGGGTAGGGTCCGGGGAGCTGTTTTTT.